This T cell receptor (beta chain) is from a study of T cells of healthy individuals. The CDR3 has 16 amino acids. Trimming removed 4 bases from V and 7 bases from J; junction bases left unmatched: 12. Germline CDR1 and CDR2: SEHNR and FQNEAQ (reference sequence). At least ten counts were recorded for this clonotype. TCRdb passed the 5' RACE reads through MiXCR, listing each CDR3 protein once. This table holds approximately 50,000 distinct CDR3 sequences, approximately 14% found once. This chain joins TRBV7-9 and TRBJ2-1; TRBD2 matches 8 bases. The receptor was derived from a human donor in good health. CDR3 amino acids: CASSWTSSRTRNEQFF. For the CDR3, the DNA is TGTGCCAGCAGCTGGACTAGCTCAAGAACGAGGAATGAGCAGTTCTTC.